The rows below give T cell receptor beta chains drawn from one sample of a study of cytomegalovirus exposure and HLA in healthy donors. The data were produced by immunoSEQ multiplex PCR, yet TCRdb's version contains in-frame clones alone and is incomplete. The repertoire holds some 130,000 clones, with about 80% as singletons. The sequenced sample was PBMCs. Receptors originate from a male donor in good health and CMV-seropositive. Each CDR3 is given with its conserved first and last residue. Fields, in order: V gene, CDR3 protein.

V: TRBV7-8; CDR3: CASSTGTGYGYTF
V: TRBV6-4; CDR3: CASSERPSTGELFF
V: TRBV5-4; CDR3: CASSHSGSFHEQYF
V: TRBV19; CDR3: CASSIGRGQGSFIETQYF
V: TRBV12-2; CDR3: CASRSSSGAKETQYF
V: TRBV9; CDR3: CASSASMGGETQYF
V: TRBV7-9; CDR3: CASSTKRGENSYNEQFF
V: TRBV18; CDR3: CASSPLPGQNNEQFF
V: TRBV27; CDR3: CASRGSHWDEQFF
V: TRBV7-3; CDR3: CASSLAGGYEQYF
V: TRBV6-1; CDR3: CASRILAGGSETQYF
V: TRBV2; CDR3: CANSPWAVISSYEQYF
V: TRBV19; CDR3: CASSRDRDRDQPQHF
V: TRBV7-2; CDR3: CASSSDYLSTDTQYF
V: TRBV4-1; CDR3: CASSQDEGSSGNTIYF
V: TRBV6-1; CDR3: CASSSLGSGVREQYF
V: TRBV15; CDR3: CATSRDLSGGISEQFF
V: TRBV9; CDR3: CASSALDTEAFF
V: TRBV2; CDR3: CASRLTGGYSPLHF
V: TRBV6-5; CDR3: CASSSTGGLGNTIYF
V: TRBV7-9; CDR3: CASIPKGQGVYEQYF
V: TRBV9; CDR3: CASRGWRGDGYTF
V: TRBV9; CDR3: CASSVLGTTNEQFF
V: TRBV20-1; CDR3: CSADLDTQYF
V: TRBV2; CDR3: CASSELSYNEQFF
V: TRBV5-6; CDR3: CASSPGQGLSPLHF
V: TRBV6-5; CDR3: CASTETGGNGYTF
V: TRBV7-6; CDR3: CASSQTGVNEKLFF
V: TRBV6-6; CDR3: CASSHATGTATDTQYF
V: TRBV7-9; CDR3: CASSPTGTGGASYEQYF
V: TRBV29-1; CDR3: CSVVDRGRGGELFF
V: TRBV4-2; CDR3: CASSQFTGLYGYTF
V: TRBV19; CDR3: CASSIDGRFYEQYF
V: TRBV28; CDR3: CASSLLDRQGIDGYTF
V: TRBV28; CDR3: CASSGTSGGYEQYF
V: TRBV6-5; CDR3: CASSYSLGVSYEQYF
V: TRBV5-8; CDR3: CASRYSGTVSDTQYF
V: TRBV9; CDR3: CASSRRGSSGRARTYNEQFF
V: TRBV7-3; CDR3: CASSPGASGGPNTGELFF
V: TRBV28; CDR3: CASTMGGPLSSYNEQFF
V: TRBV5-1; CDR3: CASSNQGRETQYF
V: TRBV5-1; CDR3: CASSLGETLSIPYEQYF
V: TRBV7-6; CDR3: CASSLWGGDTQYF
V: TRBV6-5; CDR3: CASSYSRGAEAFF
V: TRBV10-3; CDR3: CAIRDQGNQPQHF
V: TRBV4-3; CDR3: CASSRDLAGAYEQYF
V: TRBV6-6; CDR3: CASSPPSATYEQYF
V: TRBV6-1; CDR3: CASSPRGTYNSPLHF
V: TRBV29-1; CDR3: CSVVSREGTDTQYF
V: TRBV7-2; CDR3: CASSYRVGGNQPQHF
V: TRBV12-5; CDR3: CASGLPTGNTEAFF
V: TRBV19; CDR3: CASSPRSTGKHETQYF
V: TRBV27; CDR3: CASMRVMGYEQYF
V: TRBV19; CDR3: CASSIMGRGLYEQYF
V: TRBV5-6; CDR3: CASSLGGGRSSEQFF